Below, 14 T cell receptor beta chains from the same sample are listed, as sequenced in a study of cytomegalovirus exposure and HLA in healthy donors. PCR employed 60 Vbeta and 13 Jbeta primers. TCRdb's copy holds only in-frame clones and misses some; the assay was immunoSEQ multiplex PCR. The table lists some 48,000 clones. The sequenced sample consisted of PBMCs. The receptors were sampled from a woman in her forties in good health and CMV-seronegative.

This chain uses TRBV4-3 with TRBJ1-1, with D hard to call. V lost 0 bases, J lost 10 bases, and 12 bases lay in between. Germline assignment: CDR1 LGHNA and CDR2 YSLEER. The CDR3 sequence is 13 residues long. The CDR3 DNA is TGCGCCAGCAGCCAAGAGTCTTGGAGTCGAGCTTTCTTT. This codes for CASSQESWSRAFF.

The V and J genes are TRBV28 and TRBJ1-2; TRBD1 aligns across 7 bases. The V gene's germline CDR1 is MDHEN and CDR2 SYDVKM. The length of the CDR3 is 13 residues. J was trimmed by 8 bases and V by 10 bases; bases with no gene match: 13. CDR3 nucleotide sequence: TGTGCCACTCTACGACAGGGCTCAAGCGGCTACACCTTC. Translated, it gives CATLRQGSSGYTF.

The genes are TRBV5-1 and TRBJ2-2; TRBD2 matches at 8 bases. The CDR3 consists of 15 residues. Trimming cost V 2 bases and J 6 bases; bases outside gene matches: 6. Germline V gene data show CDR1 as SGHRS and CDR2 as YFSETQ. CDR3: CASSFEAGGAGELFF. CDR3 DNA sequence: TGCGCCAGCAGCTTCGAGGCGGGAGGCGCCGGGGAGCTGTTTTTT.

This chain links TRBV5-4 with TRBJ2-3; D ambiguous. The ends were cut back, 1 base at V and 2 bases at J, with 5 bases in the middle. In germline, CDR1 is SGHNT, CDR2 YYREEE (reference sequence). This CDR3 is built from 13 residues. The CDR3 DNA follows: TGTGCCAGCAGCTTGCTAATCACAGATACGCAGTATTTT. Its translation: CASSLLITDTQYF. Filled out from reference TRBV5-4 and TRBJ2-3, the complete variable domain reads ETGVTQSPTHLIKTRGQQVTLRCSSQSGHNTVSWYQQALGQGPQFIFQYYREEENGRGNFPPRFSGLQFPNYSSELNVNALELDDSALYLCASSLLITDTQYFGPGTRLTVL.

The DNA of the CDR3 is TGTGCCAGCAGCTTAGAAGGGACTAGCGACAATGAGCAGTTCTTC. Protein: CASSLEGTSDNEQFF. The chain is built from TRBV13 and TRBJ2-1, with 10 nucleotides matching TRBD2. This CDR3 spans 15 amino acids. Trimming removed 1 base from V and 5 bases from J; junction bases left unmatched: 2. Germline loops: CDR1 PRHDT, CDR2 FYEKMQ (reference sequence).

The CDR3 nucleotides are TGTGCCAGCAGGGTCACTAGCGGGGCCTACGAGCAGTACTTC. It specifies CASRVTSGAYEQYF. V usage is TRBV2 and J usage is TRBJ2-7; 10 bases are a match to TRBD2. CDR1 and CDR2 (germline): SNHLY, FYNNEI. V lost 6 bases to trimming and J lost 2 bases; unmatched junction nucleotides: 4. The CDR3 length is 14 residues.

The V call is TRBV5-1, the J call TRBJ1-2; 8 bases align to TRBD1. Germline loops: CDR1 SGHRS, CDR2 YFSETQ. The length of the CDR3 is 16 residues. V gave up 1 base and J gave up 8 bases; unmatched junction bases: 13. CDR3 loop: CASSLSRGQGAQGYTF. The DNA of the CDR3 is TGCGCCAGCAGCTTGTCCCGAGGGCAGGGGGCTCAAGGCTACACCTTC.

The chain employs TRBV25-1 and TRBJ2-1; a possible D gene is TRBD2 (5 bases). The germline V gene has CDR1 MGHDK and CDR2 SYGVNS. This CDR3 has 15 amino acids. The V and J ends lost 4 bases and 8 bases respectively, with 18 bases between them. The CDR3 loop is CASSGPLVYIDEQFF. The CDR3 nucleotides are TGTGCCAGCAGTGGACCACTAGTCTATATCGATGAGCAGTTCTTC.

The chain employs TRBV2 and TRBJ2-5; 15 bases are a match to TRBD2. With 6 bases clipped from V and 0 bases from J, the junction kept 5 bases outside the gene matches. The CDR3 is made up of 17 amino acids. Per the germline V gene, CDR1 is SNHLY and CDR2 is FYNNEI. CDR3 DNA: TGTGCCAGCAGGGGGACTAGCGGGGGGCTACACCAAGAGACCCAGTACTTC. It specifies CASRGTSGGLHQETQYF.

The V call is TRBV25-1, the J call TRBJ1-2; D call uncertain. V lost 5 bases and J 1 base, leaving 14 bases between the germline ends. Germline V gene sequence: CDR1 MGHDK, CDR2 SYGVNS. The CDR3 is 15 residues long. For the CDR3, the DNA is TGTGCCAGCAGTCCATGGGCAGATCATAACTATGGCTACACCTTC. This encodes CASSPWADHNYGYTF.

The chain couples TRBV7-9 to TRBJ2-5; tentative D call: TRBD2 (6 bases). The V gene lost 4 bases and the J gene lost 1 base, with 19 bases spanning the gap. Looked up from germline, CDR1 is SEHNR and CDR2 is FQNEAQ (reference sequence). The CDR3 totals 17 residues. This chain's CDR3 is CASSSPLDGRGQETQYF. DNA for the CDR3: TGTGCCAGCAGCTCGCCCCTGGACGGGCGGGGCCAAGAGACCCAGTACTTC. Complete variable domain (other parts from reference TRBV7-9 and TRBJ2-5): DTGVSQNPRHKITKRGQNVTFRCDPISEHNRLYWYRQTLGQGPEFLTYFQNEAQLEKSRLLSDRFSAERPKGSFSTLEIQRTEQGDSAMYLCASSSPLDGRGQETQYFGPGTRLLVL.

This sequence joins TRBV7-9 and TRBJ1-2; maybe TRBD1 (5 bases). Germline V gene lookup returns CDR1 SEHNR and CDR2 FQNEAQ (reference sequence). V gave up 5 bases and J gave up 5 bases, with 9 bases separating them. The CDR3 runs to 12 residues. CDR3 DNA: TGTGCCAGCAGCCTTACAGGATATGGCTACACCTTC. Translating gives CASSLTGYGYTF. The whole variable domain, remainder taken from reference TRBV7-9 and TRBJ1-2, is DTGVSQNPRHKITKRGQNVTFRCDPISEHNRLYWYRQTLGQGPEFLTYFQNEAQLEKSRLLSDRFSAERPKGSFSTLEIQRTEQGDSAMYLCASSLTGYGYTFGSGTRLTVV.

V and J are TRBV19 and TRBJ2-7, with TRBD1 identical over 9 bases. CDR1 LNHDA and CDR2 SQIVND come from the germline V gene (reference sequence). The CDR3 contains 14 residues. The ends lost 6 bases at V and 6 bases at J; junction bases unmatched: 9. The CDR3 region is CASSPGDRVVEQYF. DNA for the CDR3: TGTGCCAGTAGCCCCGGGGACAGGGTAGTCGAGCAGTACTTC.

The chain is built from TRBV7-6 and TRBJ1-1, with D maybe TRBD1 (5 bases). The V gene's germline CDR1 is SGHVS and CDR2 FNYEAQ. V was pared by 2 bases and J by 1 base, with 8 bases between. The CDR3 totals 14 residues. The CDR3: CASSLLQGNTEAFF. The CDR3 region has the DNA TGTGCCAGCAGCTTACTGCAGGGGAACACTGAAGCTTTCTTT.